Sequencing of this T cell receptor (beta chain) was carried out in a study of beta chain features in type 1 diabetes. Whole-study findings and limits: A closer apparent resemblance between naive, central memory and Treg TCRB repertoires was seen in patients than in healthy donors. Shorter templates might be favored by PCR, and equally so in patients and in controls.

The purity of all sorted populations exceeded 95%. This clone was counted ten times or more. Its antigen is unknown. Sequencing targeted expressed TCRB transcripts, as all isolated RNA had been reverse transcribed. TCRdb keeps only in-frame clones here, not all; method: immunoSEQ multiplex PCR. The repertoire has about 340,000 clones, 7.5% to 9% of them found once; the top ten carry 0.44%. Germline lookup yields CDR1 MDHEN and CDR2 SYDVKM. The CDR3 covers 11 residues. The V end was cut by 2 bases, the J end by 10 bases, with 6 bases between. The sequence was collected from a woman aged 18-29 years in good health. The chain carries TRBV28 and TRBJ2-1; unclear D gene. Sequenced: central memory CD4+ T cells from blood. The CDR3 loop is CASSLAEEQFF. The CDR3 nucleotides are TGTGCCAGCAGTTTAGCTGAGGAGCAGTTCTTC.